The rows below give T cell receptor beta chains drawn from one sample of a study of blood T cell repertoires in COVID-19. The table came from immunoSEQ multiplex PCR; TCRdb's copy has only in-frame clones and leaves some out. The sample contains about 100,000 clones, approximately 85% of which appear only once. The material sequenced was peripheral blood. Receptors originate from a woman aged 60-75 years with acute or convalescent COVID-19. Each CDR3 is given with its conserved first and last residue. Fields, in order: J gene, D gene, clone size, V gene, CDR3 protein, CDR3 DNA. The D gene is left open where the match is weak. Clone size is given for some rows only: seen once, a few or many times, or a class if the clone is expanded.

j_gene: TRBJ1-2
d_gene: -
abundance: -
v_gene: TRBV9
CDR3aa: CASSVTSRQGGYTF
CDR3nt: TGTGCCAGCAGCGTAACCAGTAGGCAGGGAGGCTACACCTTC

j_gene: TRBJ2-5
d_gene: TRBD2
abundance: -
v_gene: TRBV20-1
CDR3aa: CSASLAGGGETQYF
CDR3nt: TGCAGTGCTAGTCTTGCGGGAGGGGGAGAGACCCAGTACTTC

j_gene: TRBJ1-2
d_gene: TRBD1
abundance: -
v_gene: TRBV28
CDR3aa: CASRPTGAPYGYTF
CDR3nt: TGTGCCAGCAGACCTACAGGGGCTCCGTATGGCTACACCTTC

j_gene: TRBJ1-5
d_gene: -
abundance: -
v_gene: TRBV7-2
CDR3aa: CASSPDGGQPQHF
CDR3nt: TGTGCCAGCAGCCCCGACGGGGGTCAGCCCCAGCATTTT

j_gene: TRBJ2-3
d_gene: -
abundance: -
v_gene: TRBV6-5
CDR3aa: CASHGPTHLTDTQYF
CDR3nt: TGTGCCAGCCACGGTCCCACTCACCTCACAGATACGCAGTATTTT

j_gene: TRBJ2-7
d_gene: TRBD1
abundance: -
v_gene: TRBV12-3/TRBV12-4
CDR3aa: CASRGGQEVEQYF
CDR3nt: TGTGCCTCAAGAGGGGGACAGGAGGTAGAGCAGTACTTC

j_gene: TRBJ1-2
d_gene: -
abundance: -
v_gene: TRBV28
CDR3aa: CASSNPGGYTF
CDR3nt: TGTGCCAGCAGCAACCCGGGTGGCTACACCTTC

j_gene: TRBJ2-5
d_gene: -
abundance: -
v_gene: TRBV28
CDR3aa: CASSRSGRAGETQYF
CDR3nt: TGTGCCAGCTCCCGATCGGGCAGGGCGGGGGAGACCCAGTACTTC

j_gene: TRBJ2-4
d_gene: -
abundance: -
v_gene: TRBV10-3
CDR3aa: CAISDLQRADIQYF
CDR3nt: TGTGCCATCAGTGATCTACAGAGGGCGGACATTCAGTACTTC

j_gene: TRBJ2-2
d_gene: -
abundance: -
v_gene: TRBV7-3
CDR3aa: CASSPSTGSTGELFF
CDR3nt: TGTGCCAGCAGCCCTTCGACAGGTAGCACCGGGGAGCTGTTTTTT

j_gene: TRBJ1-3
d_gene: -
abundance: few
v_gene: TRBV18
CDR3aa: CASSPSGGSLSGNTIYF
CDR3nt: TGTGCCAGCTCACCTTCTGGGGGGAGCCTCTCTGGAAACACCATATATTTT